The following is a T cell receptor (beta chain) sequence with its context. These data originate in a study of blood T cell repertoires in COVID-19. Original analysis: It was from reference gene primer amplification that nucleated cell counts were estimated. Clones were read by immunoSEQ multiplex PCR, and TCRdb kept only the in-frame ones, dropping some. That table furnishes V, J and clone size, whereas the DNA furnished D and trimming. Here the sample spans around 250,000 clones, around 90% being singletons. The sequencing input was peripheral blood. The sequence came from a woman aged 55-69 years with COVID-19, enrolled during active disease.

The CDR3 coding sequence is TGTGCCAGCAGCTTAGATGGGGGGAATAGCAATCAGCCCCAGCATTTT. This encodes CASSLDGGNSNQPQHF. The V and J genes are TRBV7-2 and TRBJ1-5, with D possibly matching TRBD1 (5 bases). The CDR3 sequence is 16 residues long. The germline V and J ends were trimmed by 1 base and 0 bases, with 10 bases remaining between them. CDR1 SGHTA and CDR2 FQGNSA come from the germline V gene.